This T cell receptor beta chain was documented in a study of T cell responses to AZD1222 COVID-19 vaccine. The length of the CDR3 is 16 residues. The V end lost 4 bases, the J end lost 0 bases, and 14 bases lay between the germline ends. Germline V gene data show CDR1 as LGHNA and CDR2 as YSLEER. Sequencing was performed with immunoSEQ multiplex PCR; in TCRdb, only in-frame clones are kept and a portion is missing. The table lists approximately 100,000 clones, nearly 90% of them singletons. This chain joins TRBV4-3 and TRBJ2-3, with D possibly being TRBD1 (6 bases). The sequence was collected from an adult who received the AZD1222 COVID-19 vaccine. Source: peripheral blood, taken 28 days after the second AZD1222 dose. CDR3 sequence reads: CASSLQAQGSTDTQYF. The CDR3 DNA follows: TGCGCCAGCAGCCTCCAGGCACAGGGAAGCACAGATACGCAGTATTTT.